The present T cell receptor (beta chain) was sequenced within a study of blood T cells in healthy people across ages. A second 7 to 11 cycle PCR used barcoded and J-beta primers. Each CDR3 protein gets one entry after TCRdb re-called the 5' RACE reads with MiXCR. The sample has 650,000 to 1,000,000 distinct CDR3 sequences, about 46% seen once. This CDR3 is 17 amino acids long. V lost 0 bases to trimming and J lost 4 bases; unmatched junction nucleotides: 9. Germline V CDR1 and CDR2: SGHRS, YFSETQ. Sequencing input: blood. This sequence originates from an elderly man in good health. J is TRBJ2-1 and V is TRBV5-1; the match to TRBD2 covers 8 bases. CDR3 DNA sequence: TGCGCCAGCAGCTTGGACGGGGGGGGCAATTATTACAATGAGCAGTTCTTC. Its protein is CASSLDGGGNYYNEQFF.